The 5 T cell receptor beta chains reported below all come from one sample, sequenced in a study of blood T cells in healthy people across ages. A second PCR of roughly 7 to 11 cycles used a sample-barcoded 5' primer and a J-beta primer mix. A single record per CDR3 protein comes from TCRdb applying MiXCR to the 5' RACE reads. In the table there are 790,000 or so distinct CDR3 sequences, about 42% of which are singletons. Sequencing input: blood. Receptors originate from an elderly man in good health.

This clonotype was seen only a few times. The J gene is TRBJ2-7, the V gene TRBV4-1, with 7 bases identical to TRBD2. V was clipped by 0 bases and J by 0 bases; unmatched bases: 11. CDR3 length: 18 residues. CDR1 and CDR2 (germline): MGHRA, YSYEKL. The CDR3 here is CASSQDRDGAGSSYEQYF. As DNA, the CDR3 is TGCGCCAGCAGCCAAGATCGTGACGGAGCGGGGTCCTCCTACGAGCAGTACTTC.

This rearrangement joins TRBV6-1 to TRBJ2-7; possible D gene TRBD1, 6 bases. CDR1 MNHNS and CDR2 SASEGT come from the germline V gene. The V and J ends lost 6 bases and 5 bases respectively, with 29 bases between them. This CDR3 is built from 18 residues. The CDR3, as DNA: TGTGCCAGCAGCCGACCCGGCGTTACAGGGAAACTTTTCCACGAGCAGTACTTC. The encoded protein is CASSRPGVTGKLFHEQYF.

The chain links TRBV5-6 to TRBJ1-1; 9 bases are a match to TRBD1. The length of the CDR3 is 15 residues. The germline V gene encodes CDR1 SGHDT and CDR2 YYEEEE. The J segment lost 11 bases and the V segment lost 3 bases, leaving 14 bases of the junction unmatched. CDR3 amino acids: CASSWGQGGSWSAFF. The CDR3 DNA sequence: TGTGCCAGCAGCTGGGGACAGGGTGGAAGCTGGTCGGCTTTCTTT. Supplemented by reference TRBV5-6 and TRBJ1-1, the full variable domain reads DAGVTQSPTHLIKTRGQQVTLRCSPKSGHDTVSWYQQALGQGPQFIFQYYEEEERQRGNFPDRFSGHQFPNYSSELNVNALLLGDSALYLCASSWGQGGSWSAFFGQGTRLTVV.

The V and J genes are TRBV24-1 and TRBJ2-2; 9 bases map to TRBD1. The CDR3 is made up of 14 amino acids. J gave up 6 bases and V 7 bases, and 5 bases lay outside the gene matches. Germline V gene sequence: CDR1 KGHDR, CDR2 SFDVKD. In DNA, the CDR3 is TGTGCCACCAGAGGGACAGGGAGAGCCGGGGAGCTGTTTTTT. It is translated as CATRGTGRAGELFF.

This clonotype was detected many times. V usage is TRBV20-1 and J usage is TRBJ2-7; 10 bases line up with TRBD1. J lost 4 bases, V lost 3 bases, and 3 bases had no gene match. This CDR3 region has 13 residues. Germline V gives CDR1 DFQATT, CDR2 SNEGSKA (reference sequence). The CDR3 protein is CSASGQGVYEQYF. DNA for the CDR3: TGCAGTGCTAGTGGACAGGGGGTGTACGAGCAGTACTTC.